The clone carrying this T cell receptor (beta chain) was seen ten or more times. Its antigen is currently unknown. Construction of TCR beta libraries relied on iRepertoire HTBI primers and on Arm-PCR targeting CDR3 regions. TCRdb used MiXCR to reprocess the multiplex PCR reads, holding one entry per CDR3 protein. Here the sample spans 360,000 or so distinct CDR3 sequences, approximately 12% being singletons. Time point here: newly diagnosed GD, antithyroid drugs for less than 3 months. RNA extracted from PBMCs served as the sequencing template. These data originate in a study of regulatory T cells in long-lasting Graves disease. Study information: For a period under 3 months, newly diagnosed Graves' patients had taken antithyroid drugs. Whole-study results and caveats: Newly diagnosed patients had higher TCR diversity than persistent Graves' patients did.

Germline V lookup: CDR1 DFQATT, CDR2 SNEGSKA (reference sequence). The CDR3 has 16 residues. V was cut by 0 bases and J by 0 bases, with 12 bases left in between. These data were also filed under a second study, of T cells in Graves' hyperthyroidism and ophthalmopathy. That source adds: Exclusion followed for patients with uncontrolled infection, other autoimmune disease, pregnancy or lactation. Blood also held most thyroid clonotypes expanded beyond 0.001.

The chain has TRBV20-1 and TRBJ1-5; unclear D gene. The receptor was derived from a woman aged 18-35 years with Graves disease. Specimen: peripheral blood mononuclear cells (PBMCs), collected at new diagnosis, from a patient treated with antithyroid drugs. The CDR3 DNA reads as TGCAGTGCTAGAGAGCCCCTGGGCGGTAGCAATCAGCCCCAGCATTTT. This gives the protein CSAREPLGGSNQPQHF.